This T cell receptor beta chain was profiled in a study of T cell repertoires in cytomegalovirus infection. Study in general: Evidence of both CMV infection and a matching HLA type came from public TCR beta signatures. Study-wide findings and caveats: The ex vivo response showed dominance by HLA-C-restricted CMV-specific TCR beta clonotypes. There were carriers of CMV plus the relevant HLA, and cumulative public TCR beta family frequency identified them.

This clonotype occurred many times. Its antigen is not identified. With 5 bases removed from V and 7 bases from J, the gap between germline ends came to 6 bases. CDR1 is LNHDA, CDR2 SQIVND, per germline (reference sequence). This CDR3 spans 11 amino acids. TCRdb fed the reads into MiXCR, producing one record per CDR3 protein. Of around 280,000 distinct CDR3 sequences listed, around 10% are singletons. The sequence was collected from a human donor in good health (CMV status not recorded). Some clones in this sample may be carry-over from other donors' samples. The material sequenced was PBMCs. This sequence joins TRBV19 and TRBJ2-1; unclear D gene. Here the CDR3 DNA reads TGTGCCAGTAGTTATGTAAATGAGCAGTTCTTC. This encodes CASSYVNEQFF.